Below, one T cell receptor beta chain is given with its context. Its specificity is not known. CDR1 is MNHNS, CDR2 SASEGT, per germline. V lost 4 bases and J lost 4, with 19 bases in between. The CDR3 runs to 17 residues. The time point was: persistent/refractory GD, antithyroid drugs over 5 years with positive TRAb. Scientists built the TCR library using RNA that was extracted from PBMCs. Xi'an, China, was home to the endocrinology department that provided patients. The peripheral blood volume drawn was approximately 9 milliliters, and it was collected into EDTA tubes. This sample stems from a study of regulatory T cells in long-lasting Graves disease. Arm-PCR of CDR3 regions with iRepertoire HTBI primers generated TCR beta libraries. TCRdb redid the calling of the multiplex PCR reads with MiXCR, one entry per CDR3 protein. Here the sample spans a few hundred thousand distinct CDR3 sequences, approximately 25% being singletons.

Study outcomes and limitations: Gene preferences differed: TRBV28, TRBJ1-2, TRBJ2-5 in persistent cases.

This TCR came from a woman in her thirties or forties with Graves disease. Sequencing was performed on peripheral blood mononuclear cells (PBMCs), taken when the disease was refractory, from a patient treated with antithyroid drugs. This chain links TRBV6-1 with TRBJ1-4, with D possibly matching TRBD1 (6 bases). The CDR3 protein is CASSVGGFLGINEKLFF. The CDR3 DNA reads TGTGCCAGCAGTGTGGGGGGCTTCTTGGGAATTAATGAAAAACTGTTTTTT.